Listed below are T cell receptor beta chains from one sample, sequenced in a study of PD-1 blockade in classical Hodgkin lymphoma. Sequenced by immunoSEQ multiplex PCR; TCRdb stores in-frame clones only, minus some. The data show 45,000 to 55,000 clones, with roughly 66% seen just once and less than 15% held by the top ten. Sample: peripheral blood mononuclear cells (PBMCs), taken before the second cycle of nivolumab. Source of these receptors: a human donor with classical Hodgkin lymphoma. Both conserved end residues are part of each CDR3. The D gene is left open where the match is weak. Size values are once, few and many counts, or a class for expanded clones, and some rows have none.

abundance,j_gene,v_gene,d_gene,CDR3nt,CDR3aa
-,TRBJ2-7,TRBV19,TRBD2,TGTGCCAGTAGTATAGGACCAGCGGGAGGGCTCAACGAGCAGTACTTC,CASSIGPAGGLNEQYF
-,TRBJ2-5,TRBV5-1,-,TGCGCCAGCAGCTTGGGGGAGCGGGCCCAAGAGACCCAGTACTTC,CASSLGERAQETQYF
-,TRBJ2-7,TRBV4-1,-,TGCGCCAGCAGCCAAGAATGGAGTTTTCAGCGGTACTTC,CASSQEWSFQRYF
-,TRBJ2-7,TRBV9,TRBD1,TGTGCCAGCAGCGTAGGATCCCAGGGGGCAGGGGAGCAGTACTTC,CASSVGSQGAGEQYF
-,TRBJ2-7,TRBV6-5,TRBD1,TGTGCCAGCCTAGGACCGGGACAGGGCCTCTCCGAGCAGTACTTC,CASLGPGQGLSEQYF
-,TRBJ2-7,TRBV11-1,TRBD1,TGTGCCAGCAGCCTTACAGGGGACGGCGAGCAGTACTTC,CASSLTGDGEQYF
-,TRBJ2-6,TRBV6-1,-,TGTGCCAGCAGTGAAGCAACGTCCTCTGGGGCCAACGTCCTGACTTTC,CASSEATSSGANVLTF
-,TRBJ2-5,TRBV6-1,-,TGTGCCAGCAGTGTGGGAGTCCAAGAGACCCAGTACTTC,CASSVGVQETQYF
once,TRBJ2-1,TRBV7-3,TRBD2,TGTGCCAGCAGCATGACTAGCGGGAGTTGGGATGAGCAGTTCTTC,CASSMTSGSWDEQFF
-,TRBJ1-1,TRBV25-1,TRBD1,TGTGCCAGCAGTGAGACAGGGTTCACTGAAGCTTTCTTT,CASSETGFTEAFF
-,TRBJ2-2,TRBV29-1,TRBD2,TGCAGCGTTTCGGGACTAGCGGCCTCAAGAGGGGAGCTGTTTTTT,CSVSGLAASRGELFF
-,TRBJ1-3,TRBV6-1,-,TGTGCCAGCAGTGACATCTCTGGAAACACCATATATTTT,CASSDISGNTIYF
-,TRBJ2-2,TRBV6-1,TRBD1,TGTGCCAGCAGTGGCGCCTCCGGGACAGGGGGCTTTGTTAGGGAGCTGTTTTTT,CASSGASGTGGFVRELFF
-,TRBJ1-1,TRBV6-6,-,TGTGCCAGCAGTTACTCCACAATGGGCACTGAAGCTTTCTTT,CASSYSTMGTEAFF
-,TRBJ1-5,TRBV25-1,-,TGTGCCAGCAGTCAAACAGGGAGTCAGCCCCAGCATTTT,CASSQTGSQPQHF
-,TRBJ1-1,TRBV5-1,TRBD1,TGCGCCAGCAGCCACGACAGGGCTGAATATGAAGCTTTCTTT,CASSHDRAEYEAFF
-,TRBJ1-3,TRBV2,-,TGTGCCAGCAGTGGACCGAGCTCTGGAAACACCATATATTTT,CASSGPSSGNTIYF
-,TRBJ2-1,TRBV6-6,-,TGTGCCAGCAGTTACTCAAGCGGCTCTACCCTAAATGAGCAGTTCTTC,CASSYSSGSTLNEQFF
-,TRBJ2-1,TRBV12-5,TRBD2,TGTGCTAGCTCCCCAGCGGGAGGATACAATGAGCAGTTCTTC,CASSPAGGYNEQFF
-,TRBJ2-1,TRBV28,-,TGTGCCAGCAGTCCACTACAGGGCTCCTACAATGAGCAGTTCTTC,CASSPLQGSYNEQFF
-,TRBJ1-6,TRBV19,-,TGTGCCAGTAACCGGCAGGGTGTAGAATCACCCCTCCACTTT,CASNRQGVESPLHF
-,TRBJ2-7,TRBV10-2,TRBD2,TGCGCCAGCAGTGAGTCTAGCGGGAGCCCCTACGAGCAGTACTTC,CASSESSGSPYEQYF
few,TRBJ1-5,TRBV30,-,TGTGCCTGGAGTGTAAAGGGGTCAAATCAGCCCCAGCATTTT,CAWSVKGSNQPQHF
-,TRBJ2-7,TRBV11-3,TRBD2,TGTGCCAGCAGCCCTACTAGCGGTTCCTACGAGCAGTACTTC,CASSPTSGSYEQYF
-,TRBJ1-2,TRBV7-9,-,TGTGCCAGCAGCTTACTATCTCGGCAGAAAACTTATGGCTACACCTTC,CASSLLSRQKTYGYTF
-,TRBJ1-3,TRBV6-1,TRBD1,TGTGCCAGCAGTGAAGGACAGGGGGCTGGAAACACCATATATTTT,CASSEGQGAGNTIYF
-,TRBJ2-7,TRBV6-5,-,TGTGCCAGCAGTTTCTTAGTCTCCTACGAGCAGTACTTC,CASSFLVSYEQYF
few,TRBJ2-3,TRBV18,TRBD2,TGTGCCAGCTTGATTAGCGGGAGGGCCGGAGATACGCAGTATTTT,CASLISGRAGDTQYF
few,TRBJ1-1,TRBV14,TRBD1,TGTGCCAGCAGCCAAGACCATACCCGGACAGGCCCCACTGAAGCTTTCTTT,CASSQDHTRTGPTEAFF
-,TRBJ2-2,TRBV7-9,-,TGTGCCAGCAGCCAACCCATCCACAGACAGAACACCGGGGAGCTGTTTTTT,CASSQPIHRQNTGELFF
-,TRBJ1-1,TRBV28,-,-,CASSFLAGMNTEAFF
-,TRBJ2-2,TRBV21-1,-,TGTGCCAGGTCCCGGGGATCCGGGGAGCTGTTTTTT,CARSRGSGELFF
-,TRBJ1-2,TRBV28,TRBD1,TGTGCCAGCAGCCCTGGACAGGGAAACCTTCCTAACTATGGCTACACCTTC,CASSPGQGNLPNYGYTF